This T cell receptor (beta chain) was recovered during a study of T cells in Graves' hyperthyroidism and ophthalmopathy. Looking at the study overall: Specimen type is peripheral blood, collected at initial diagnosis prior to any treatment.

This clonotype was observed a few times. Regions amplified from RNA transcripts were the TCR beta CDR3 regions. First-round RT-PCR with HTBI primers amplified the TCR CDR3 region. TCRdb ran MiXCR on the multiplex PCR reads and lists one entry per CDR3 protein. The table shows approximately 600,000 distinct CDR3 sequences, with approximately 15% occurring only once. V lost 4 bases, J lost 4 bases, and 14 bases lay in between. From germline, CDR1 is SGHVS and CDR2 FNYEAQ. This CDR3 contains 15 residues. Uncontrolled infections, other autoimmune diseases, pregnancy or lactation led to exclusion of patients.

This chain connects TRBV7-6 to TRBJ1-5; D remains unclear. The sample taken for sequencing was blood. This TCR came from a woman aged 25 to 39 with Graves' hyperthyroidism that later progressed to Graves' ophthalmopathy. The CDR3 sequence is CASSSTASLNQPQHF. The CDR3 DNA is TGTGCCAGCAGCTCCACAGCAAGCTTAAATCAGCCCCAGCATTTT.